What follows are 31 T cell receptor beta chains derived from one specimen sequenced in a study of CD8 T cells in Susac syndrome. With random hexamers, 0.5 to 1 ug RNA was reverse transcribed. One entry per CDR3 protein results from TCRdb running MiXCR on the immunoSEQ multiplex PCR reads. Of about 400,000 distinct CDR3 sequences in the sample, around 85% were seen once. The material sequenced was CD8+ T cells from PBMCs. Receptor source: a human donor with multiple sclerosis.

The J gene is TRBJ1-2, the V gene TRBV7-6; perhaps TRBD1 as D (5 bases). The CDR3 runs to 14 residues. V lost 1 base to trimming and J lost 4 bases, with 10 bases between them. Per the germline V gene, CDR1 is SGHVS and CDR2 is FNYEAQ. In DNA form, the CDR3 reads TGTGCCAGCAGCTTAGGGTTAGGGACCTATGGCTACACCTTC. Its translation: CASSLGLGTYGYTF.

This chain connects TRBV5-1 to TRBJ2-7; no clear D. Per germline, CDR1 SGHRS and CDR2 YFSETQ. With 0 bases removed from V and 6 bases from J, the gap between germline ends came to 16 bases. This CDR3 contains 15 residues. Written as DNA, the CDR3 is TGCGCCAGCAGCTTGGCCGTTCATGGTAAAGCCGAGCAGTACTTC. Its translation: CASSLAVHGKAEQYF. The complete variable domain, with remaining parts taken from reference TRBV5-1 and TRBJ2-7, reads KAGVTQTPRYLIKTRGQQVTLSCSPISGHRSVSWYQQTPGQGLQFLFEYFSETQRNKGNFPGRFSGRQFSNSRSEMNVSTLELGDSALYLCASSLAVHGKAEQYFGPGTRLTVT.

This sequence joins TRBV19 and TRBJ2-2; TRBD2 aligns across 8 bases. The length of the CDR3 is 18 residues. Per germline, CDR1 LNHDA and CDR2 SQIVND (reference sequence). V lost 2 bases to trimming and J lost 9 bases; unmatched junction nucleotides: 17. The CDR3 coding sequence is TGTGCCAGTAGTATAACCCTCGAGGGTAGCGGGGCCGCCCGGGAGCTGTTTTTT. It is translated as CASSITLEGSGAARELFF.

This chain uses TRBV12-3 or TRBV12-4 with TRBJ1-5; TRBD1 aligns across 8 bases. Trimming at V came to 7 bases and at J to 6 bases, leaving 5 bases not matched to a gene. CDR3 length: 13 residues. CDR3 amino acids: CASKADRAQPQHF. The CDR3 nucleotides read TGTGCCAGCAAAGCGGACAGGGCTCAGCCCCAGCATTTT.

The chain uses TRBV7-6 and TRBJ2-1; TRBD2 matches 8 bases. There are 15 residues in the CDR3. J gave up 5 bases and V 5 bases, and 8 bases lay outside the gene matches. In germline, CDR1 is SGHVS, CDR2 FNYEAQ. The CDR3 region has the DNA TGTGCCAGCAGCCCAAGCGGGGGCCCAGACAATGAGCAGTTCTTC. Translation: CASSPSGGPDNEQFF. The variable domain in full, with the rest retrieved from reference TRBV7-6 and TRBJ2-1, is GAGVSQSPRYKVTKRGQDVALRCDPISGHVSLYWYRQALGQGPEFLTYFNYEAQQDKSGLPNDRFSAERPEGSISTLTIQRTEQRDSAMYRCASSPSGGPDNEQFFGPGTRLTVL.

This chain uses TRBV29-1 with TRBJ2-7, with TRBD1 matching over 7 bases. Germline CDR1 and CDR2: SQVTM and ANQGSEA. Trimming removed 2 bases from V and 2 bases from J; junction bases left unmatched: 6. The CDR3 is 14 residues long. The CDR3 coding sequence is TGCAGCGTTGAACGTAGGACAGGCACCTACGAGCAGTACTTC. Protein product: CSVERRTGTYEQYF.

The V gene is TRBV2, the J gene TRBJ2-7; a possible D gene is TRBD1 (5 bases). Germline V gives CDR1 SNHLY, CDR2 FYNNEI. The CDR3 has 11 amino acids. V gave up 10 bases and J gave up 6 bases, with 13 bases separating them. CDR3 nucleotides: TGTGCCATCCATTTGGGGCCCGAGCAGTACTTC. This gives the protein CAIHLGPEQYF.

This clonotype was counted once. CDR3 protein: CASSFDRGLGTEAFF. CDR3 DNA: TGTGCCAGCAGTTTCGACAGGGGCCTCGGCACTGAAGCTTTCTTT. This chain joins TRBV28 and TRBJ1-1, with 8 positions matching TRBD1. CDR3 size: 15 residues. Trimming cost V 3 bases and J 4 bases; bases outside gene matches: 7. The germline gives CDR1 MDHEN, CDR2 SYDVKM.

V and J are TRBV7-9 and TRBJ2-2; 10 nucleotides match TRBD1. The V segment lost 4 bases and the J segment 5 bases; nucleotides outside the gene matches: 4. The germline gives CDR1 SEHNR, CDR2 FQNEAQ (reference sequence). CDR3 length equals 15 residues. The CDR3 DNA reads as TGTGCCAGCAGCTCGACAGGGGGCTGGACCGGGGAGCTGTTTTTT. It encodes CASSSTGGWTGELFF.

CDR3 in DNA: TGTGCCAGCAGCTTAGTGTTTAGGGGGACAGATGGCTACACCTTC. This sequence encodes CASSLVFRGTDGYTF. The V call is TRBV7-2, the J call TRBJ1-2; 7 bases align to TRBD1. Germline CDR1 reads SGHTA; CDR2 reads FQGNSA. The CDR3 length is 15 residues. V was clipped by 1 base and J by 6 bases; unmatched bases: 8.

The chain couples TRBV27 to TRBJ2-5; 10 positions match TRBD1. Germline lookup yields CDR1 MNHEY and CDR2 SMNVEV (reference sequence). V trimming: 4 bases; J trimming: 5 bases; junction bases outside the gene matches: 7. This CDR3 region has 15 residues. CDR3 loop: CASSSRDRGPETQYF. The CDR3 DNA follows: TGTGCCAGCAGTTCCCGGGACAGGGGTCCGGAGACCCAGTACTTC.

This rearrangement joins TRBV19 to TRBJ1-1; TRBD1 agrees at 9 bases. The germline gives CDR1 LNHDA, CDR2 SQIVND (reference sequence). CDR3 length: 16 residues. V shed 5 bases, J shed 3 bases, and the junction held 10 bases outside the gene matches. Here the CDR3 reads CASSLRGQGRDTEAFF. The CDR3 bases are TGTGCCAGTAGTCTCAGAGGACAGGGGAGGGACACTGAAGCTTTCTTT. Based on the CDR3 plus reference TRBV19 and TRBJ1-1, the full variable domain is DGGITQSPKYLFRKEGQNVTLSCEQNLNHDAMYWYRQDPGQGLRLIYYSQIVNDFQKGDIAEGYSVSREKKESFPLTVTSAQKNPTAFYLCASSLRGQGRDTEAFFGQGTRLTVV.

The rearrangement joins TRBV19 to TRBJ1-2; possibly TRBD1 for D (5 bases). Germline V gene lookup returns CDR1 LNHDA and CDR2 SQIVND (reference sequence). The ends were cut back, 11 bases at V and 4 bases at J, with 11 bases in the middle. The CDR3 contains 11 residues. The CDR3 sequence: CAATGGYGYTF. Here the CDR3 DNA reads TGTGCCGCCACAGGAGGCTATGGCTACACCTTC.

This sequence joins TRBV10-3 and TRBJ2-7; tentative D call: TRBD1 (6 bases). Germline CDR1 and CDR2: ENHRY and SYGVKD. The CDR3 sequence is 14 residues long. V was pared by 6 bases and J by 2 bases, with 14 bases between. This chain's CDR3 is CAIRVGDITYEQYF. CDR3 coding DNA: TGTGCCATCAGAGTTGGGGACATTACCTACGAGCAGTACTTC.

V usage is TRBV19 and J usage is TRBJ1-2, with D hard to call. CDR3 size: 16 residues. Germline CDR1 LNHDA, CDR2 SQIVND (reference sequence). V was trimmed by 0 bases and J by 0 bases, leaving 11 bases between them. This chain's CDR3 is CASSIDRFPANYGYTF. For the CDR3, the DNA is TGTGCCAGTAGTATAGATCGGTTCCCAGCTAACTATGGCTACACCTTC.

A remark on this clonotype: Germline and junction disagree at one end, which may indicate a read error. This rearrangement joins TRBV7-7 to TRBJ2-3; tentative D call: TRBD2 (5 bases). The CDR3 extends over 14 amino acids. CDR1 and CDR2 from the germline V gene are SSHAT and FNYEAQ (reference sequence). CDR3 bases: TGTGCTAGCAGCTTAAGAGCGGTCACAGATACGCAGTATTTT. Its translation: CASSLRAVTDTQYF. Full variable domain (outside the CDR3, taken from reference TRBV7-7 and TRBJ2-3): GAGVSQSPRYKVTKRGQDVTLRCDPISSHATLYWYQQALGQGPEFLTYFNYEAQPDKSGLPSDRFSAERPEGSISTLTIQRTEQRDSAMYRCASSLRAVTDTQYFGPGTRLTVL.

This chain connects TRBV27 to TRBJ2-7, with 10 bases lining up with TRBD1. CDR1 and CDR2 (germline): MNHEY, SMNVEV (reference sequence). The CDR3 contains 13 residues. Unmatched junction bases numbered 4, after V lost 8 bases and J lost 3 bases. The DNA of the CDR3 is TGTGCCAGCGGACAGGGGGTTTTCTACGAGCAGTACTTC. It translates to CASGQGVFYEQYF.

This clonotype has only one observation. The CDR3 protein is CASTPGAAMNTEAFF. DNA of the CDR3: TGTGCCAGTACTCCTGGGGCAGCAATGAACACTGAAGCTTTCTTT. The chain is built from TRBV19 and TRBJ1-1; the D gene is possibly TRBD1 (5 bases). Trimming cost V 7 bases and J 0 bases, with 15 bases left between them. The germline V gene encodes CDR1 LNHDA and CDR2 SQIVND (reference sequence). This CDR3 comprises 15 residues.

In this sample, this clonotype turned up once. V gene TRBV6-2 or TRBV6-3 combines with J gene TRBJ2-1; 8 bases fit TRBD1. The V segment lost 4 bases and the J segment 4 bases; nucleotides outside the gene matches: 3. This CDR3 has 14 residues. Germline V lookup: CDR1 MNHEY, CDR2 SVGEGT. CDR3 DNA sequence: TGTGCCAGCAGTTGGGGACAGGATTACAATGAGCAGTTCTTC. It translates to CASSWGQDYNEQFF.

The chain uses TRBV4-1 and TRBJ2-3; 7 bases are a match to TRBD1. The germline gives CDR1 MGHRA, CDR2 YSYEKL. V trimming: 4 bases; J trimming: 1 base; junction bases outside the gene matches: 5. The CDR3 runs to 15 residues. CDR3 in amino acids: CASSPLGTGTDTQYF. In nucleotides, the CDR3 is TGCGCCAGCAGCCCCCTTGGGACAGGCACAGATACGCAGTATTTT.

The rearrangement uses TRBV7-9 and TRBJ2-1; D is perhaps TRBD2 (5 bases). V was clipped by 4 bases and J by 4 bases, with 14 bases between them. The germline V gene has CDR1 SEHNR and CDR2 FQNEAQ (reference sequence). The CDR3 consists of 15 residues. The CDR3 DNA reads as TGTGCCAGCAGCTCACTCGAGGGCCTTTACAATGAGCAGTTCTTC. It translates to CASSSLEGLYNEQFF.

This clonotype was counted once. CDR3 DNA sequence: TGTGCCAGCGGACAGGGGGCCCCCTACGAGCAGTACTTC. Protein sequence: CASGQGAPYEQYF. The chain combines TRBV2 with TRBJ2-7; 11 bases are a match to TRBD1. This CDR3 comprises 13 residues. Germline trimming cut 8 bases from V and 2 bases from J; bases unmatched to any gene: 2. Germline CDR1 is SNHLY and CDR2 is FYNNEI.

CDR3 amino acids: CAAQGAGTEAFF. The CDR3 nucleotides are TGTGCCGCACAGGGGGCCGGCACTGAAGCTTTCTTT. The genes are TRBV2 and TRBJ1-1; TRBD1 agrees at 9 bases. J gave up 4 bases and V 11 bases, and 5 bases lay outside the gene matches. The CDR3 runs to 12 residues. The germline V gene has CDR1 SNHLY and CDR2 FYNNEI.

The chain combines TRBV2 with TRBJ1-1; a possible D gene is TRBD1 (6 bases). Germline assignment: CDR1 SNHLY and CDR2 FYNNEI. The length of the CDR3 is 13 residues. Deletions cut 8 bases from V and 4 bases from J, with 14 bases between. The CDR3: CASLGGSSTEAFF. As DNA, the CDR3 is TGTGCCAGCTTGGGGGGCTCCAGCACTGAAGCTTTCTTT.

The chain combines TRBV24-1 with TRBJ1-2; D gene ambiguous. This CDR3 has 14 amino acids. The ends were cut back, 4 bases at V and 2 bases at J, with 10 bases in the middle. Germline lookup yields CDR1 KGHDR and CDR2 SFDVKD. CDR3 amino acids: CATSDTTANYGYTF. The DNA for the CDR3 is TGTGCCACCAGTGACACTACAGCAAACTATGGCTACACCTTC.

This clonotype was counted between two and nine times. V and J are TRBV28 and TRBJ1-2, with TRBD1 matching over 7 bases. V was pared by 6 bases and J by 7 bases, with 8 bases of the junction left unmatched. From germline, CDR1 is MDHEN and CDR2 SYDVKM. The CDR3 runs 13 residues. The CDR3 bases are TGTGCCAGCAGAACTACAGGGGAGGTTGGCTACACCTTC. Residues: CASRTTGEVGYTF.

The rearrangement joins TRBV7-9 to TRBJ1-4, with TRBD1 as a possible D gene (5 bases). The CDR3 length is 14 residues. V lost 6 bases and J 8 bases, leaving 16 bases between the germline ends. From germline, CDR1 is SEHNR and CDR2 FQNEAQ (reference sequence). The CDR3 sequence is CASRPGQHPEKLFF. The CDR3 DNA reads TGTGCCAGCAGACCCGGACAACACCCAGAAAAACTGTTTTTT.

This chain connects TRBV20-1 to TRBJ1-2, with TRBD1 as a possible D gene (5 bases). CDR3 length: 13 amino acids. Germline values: CDR1 DFQATT, CDR2 SNEGSKA (reference sequence). With 6 bases removed from V and 7 bases from J, the gap between germline ends came to 18 bases. The CDR3 DNA is TGCAGTGCAAGGCCGCAGGGTGCGGCTGGCTACACCTTC. Protein product: CSARPQGAAGYTF.

The chain recombines TRBV4-1 with TRBJ2-7; D may correspond to TRBD1 or TRBD2 (5 bases each). This CDR3 is 16 amino acids long. V gave up 1 base and J gave up 7 bases, with 20 bases separating them. Germline assignment: CDR1 MGHRA and CDR2 YSYEKL. The CDR3 DNA reads as TGCGCCAGCAGCCAAGGTACGGGGACCTTCCAGAGGGAGCAGTACTTC. This sequence encodes CASSQGTGTFQREQYF.

The chain links TRBV28 to TRBJ1-6; TRBD1 might be the D (5 bases). V lost 4 bases, J lost 14 bases, and 18 bases lay in between. Germline assignment: CDR1 MDHEN and CDR2 SYDVKM. CDR3 length: 14 residues. CDR3 protein: CASSYWDRDVTLHF. CDR3 coding DNA: TGTGCCAGCAGTTACTGGGACCGGGATGTCACCCTCCACTTT.

The V gene is TRBV2, the J gene TRBJ2-3, with D tentatively TRBD1 (7 bases). Germline lookup yields CDR1 SNHLY and CDR2 FYNNEI. CDR3 length equals 16 residues. V lost 7 bases and J lost 2, with 19 bases in between. The CDR3 is CASTPLEGADTDTQYF. CDR3 nucleotides: TGTGCCAGCACTCCTCTGGAGGGGGCGGACACAGATACGCAGTATTTT.